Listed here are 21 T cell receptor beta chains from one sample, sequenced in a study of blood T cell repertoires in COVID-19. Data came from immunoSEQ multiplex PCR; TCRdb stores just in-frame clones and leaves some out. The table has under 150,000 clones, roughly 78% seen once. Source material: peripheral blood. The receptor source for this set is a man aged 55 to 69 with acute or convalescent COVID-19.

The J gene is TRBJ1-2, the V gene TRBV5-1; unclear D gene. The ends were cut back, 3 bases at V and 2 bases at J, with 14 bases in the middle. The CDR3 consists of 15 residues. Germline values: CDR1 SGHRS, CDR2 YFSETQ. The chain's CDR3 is CASSSDGRTNYGYTF. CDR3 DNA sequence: TGCGCCAGCAGCTCCGACGGGAGGACCAACTATGGCTACACCTTC. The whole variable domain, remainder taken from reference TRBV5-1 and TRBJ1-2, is KAGVTQTPRYLIKTRGQQVTLSCSPISGHRSVSWYQQTPGQGLQFLFEYFSETQRNKGNFPGRFSGRQFSNSRSEMNVSTLELGDSALYLCASSSDGRTNYGYTFGSGTRLTVV.

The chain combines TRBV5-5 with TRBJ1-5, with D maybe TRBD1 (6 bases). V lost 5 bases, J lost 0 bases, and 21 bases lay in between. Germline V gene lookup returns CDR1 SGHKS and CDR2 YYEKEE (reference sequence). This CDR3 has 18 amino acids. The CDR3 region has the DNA TGTGCCAGCAGTTTCTCCCCTTTAGGGGGTTCTAGCAATCAGCCCCAGCATTTT. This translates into CASSFSPLGGSSNQPQHF.

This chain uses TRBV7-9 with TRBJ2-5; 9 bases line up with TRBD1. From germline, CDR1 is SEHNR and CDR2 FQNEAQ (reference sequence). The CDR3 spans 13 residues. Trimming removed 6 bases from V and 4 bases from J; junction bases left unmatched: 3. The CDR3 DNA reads TGTGCCAGCAGTCCACAGGGGGCAGAGACCCAGTACTTC. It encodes CASSPQGAETQYF.

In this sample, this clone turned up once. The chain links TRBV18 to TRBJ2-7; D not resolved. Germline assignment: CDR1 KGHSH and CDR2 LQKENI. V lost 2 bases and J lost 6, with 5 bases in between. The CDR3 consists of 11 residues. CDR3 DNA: TGTGCCAGCTCACCAAGCGTCGAGCAGTACTTC. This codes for CASSPSVEQYF.

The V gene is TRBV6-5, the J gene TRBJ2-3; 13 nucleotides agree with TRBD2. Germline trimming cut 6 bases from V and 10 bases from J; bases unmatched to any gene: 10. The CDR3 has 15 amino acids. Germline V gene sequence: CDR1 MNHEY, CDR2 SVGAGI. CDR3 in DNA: TGTGCCAGCAGACGAGGACTAGCGGGAGACCTTGCGCAGTATTTT. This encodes CASRRGLAGDLAQYF.

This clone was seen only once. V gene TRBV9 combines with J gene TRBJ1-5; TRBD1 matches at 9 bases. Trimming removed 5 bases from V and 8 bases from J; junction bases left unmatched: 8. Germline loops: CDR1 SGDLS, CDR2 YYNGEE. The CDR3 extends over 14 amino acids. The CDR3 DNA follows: TGTGCCAGCAGTCGTAGGGACAGGGCGGAGCCCCAGCATTTT. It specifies CASSRRDRAEPQHF.

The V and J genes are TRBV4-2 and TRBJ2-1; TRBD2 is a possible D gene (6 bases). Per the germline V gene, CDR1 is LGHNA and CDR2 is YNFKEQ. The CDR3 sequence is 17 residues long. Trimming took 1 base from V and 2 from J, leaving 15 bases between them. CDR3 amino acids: CASSQAGAGSTYNEQFF. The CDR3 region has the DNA TGTGCCAGCAGCCAAGCTGGGGCGGGATCCACCTACAATGAGCAGTTCTTC.

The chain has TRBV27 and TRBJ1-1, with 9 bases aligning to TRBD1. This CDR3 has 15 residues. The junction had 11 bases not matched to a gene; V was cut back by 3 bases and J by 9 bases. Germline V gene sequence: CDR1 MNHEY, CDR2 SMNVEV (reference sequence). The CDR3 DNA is TGTGCCAGCAGTTTCCGATTCGACAGGGGGGAGAAAGCTTTCTTT. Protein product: CASSFRFDRGEKAFF.

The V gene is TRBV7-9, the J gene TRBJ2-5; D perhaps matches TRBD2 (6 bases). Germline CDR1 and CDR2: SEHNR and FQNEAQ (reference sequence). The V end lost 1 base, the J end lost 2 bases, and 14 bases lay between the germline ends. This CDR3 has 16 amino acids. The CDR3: CASSLGLAGIQETQYF. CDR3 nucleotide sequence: TGTGCCAGCAGCTTAGGGTTGGCGGGGATTCAAGAGACCCAGTACTTC.

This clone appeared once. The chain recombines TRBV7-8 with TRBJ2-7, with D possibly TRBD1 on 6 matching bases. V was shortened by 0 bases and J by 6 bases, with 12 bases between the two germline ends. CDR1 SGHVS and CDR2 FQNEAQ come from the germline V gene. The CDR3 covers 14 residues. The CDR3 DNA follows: TGTGCCAGCAGCTTAGCGGACAGATTCGGCGAGCAGTACTTC. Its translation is CASSLADRFGEQYF.

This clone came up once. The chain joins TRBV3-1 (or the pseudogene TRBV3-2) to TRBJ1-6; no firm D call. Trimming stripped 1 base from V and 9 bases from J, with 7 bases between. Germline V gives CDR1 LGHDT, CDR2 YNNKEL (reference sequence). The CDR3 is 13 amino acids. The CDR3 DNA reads TGTGCCAGCAGCCAAGGCGAGGGTTCACCCCTCCACTTT. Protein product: CASSQGEGSPLHF.

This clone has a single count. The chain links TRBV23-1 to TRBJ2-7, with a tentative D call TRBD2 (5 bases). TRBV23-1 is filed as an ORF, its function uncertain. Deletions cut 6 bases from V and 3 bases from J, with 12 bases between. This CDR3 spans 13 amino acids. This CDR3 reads CASSRGKFYEQYF. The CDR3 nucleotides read TGCGCCAGCAGCCGAGGGAAGTTCTACGAGCAGTACTTC.

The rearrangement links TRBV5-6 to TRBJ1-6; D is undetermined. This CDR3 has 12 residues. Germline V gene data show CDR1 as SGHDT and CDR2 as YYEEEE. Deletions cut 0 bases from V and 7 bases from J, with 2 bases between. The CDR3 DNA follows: TGTGCCAGCAGCTTGGTAAATTCACCCCTCCACTTT. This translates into CASSLVNSPLHF.

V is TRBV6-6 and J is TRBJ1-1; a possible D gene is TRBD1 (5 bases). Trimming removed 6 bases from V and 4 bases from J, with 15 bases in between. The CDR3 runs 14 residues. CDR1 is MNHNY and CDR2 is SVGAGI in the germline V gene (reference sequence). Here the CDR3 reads CASRPPGEGTEAFF. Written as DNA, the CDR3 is TGTGCCAGCAGACCGCCGGGGGAGGGCACTGAAGCTTTCTTT.

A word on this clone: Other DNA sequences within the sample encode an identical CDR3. The chain's CDR3 is CASSPGTGYGYTF. CDR3 in DNA: TGTGCCAGCAGCCCTGGGACAGGGTATGGCTACACCTTC. The chain joins TRBV7-9 to TRBJ1-2; TRBD1 agrees at 9 bases. V shed 5 bases, J shed 5 bases, and the junction held 3 bases outside the gene matches. The CDR3 sequence is 13 residues long. Germline CDR1 is SEHNR and CDR2 is FQNEAQ (reference sequence).

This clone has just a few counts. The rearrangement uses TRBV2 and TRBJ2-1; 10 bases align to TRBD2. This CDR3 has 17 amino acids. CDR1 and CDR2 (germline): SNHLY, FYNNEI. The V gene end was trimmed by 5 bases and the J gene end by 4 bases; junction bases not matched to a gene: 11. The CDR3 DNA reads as TGTGCCAGCAGTTGGAGGACTAGCGGAAGGGGTTACAATGAGCAGTTCTTC. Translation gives CASSWRTSGRGYNEQFF.

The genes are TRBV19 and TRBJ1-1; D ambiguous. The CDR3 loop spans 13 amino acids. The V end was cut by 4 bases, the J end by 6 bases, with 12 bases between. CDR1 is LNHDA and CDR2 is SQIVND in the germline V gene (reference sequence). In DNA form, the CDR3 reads TGTGCCAGTAGTACCGCGGTACGTCCTGAAGCTTTCTTT. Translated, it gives CASSTAVRPEAFF.

The CDR3 is CASSQDRDRVYEQYF. The CDR3, as DNA: TGCGCCAGCAGCCAAGATCGGGACAGGGTCTACGAGCAGTACTTC. The V call is TRBV4-3, the J call TRBJ2-7; 9 positions agree with TRBD1. The length of the CDR3 is 15 residues. Per germline, CDR1 LGHNA and CDR2 YSLEER. After removal of 0 bases from V and 3 bases from J, the junction contained 3 bases not matched to a gene.

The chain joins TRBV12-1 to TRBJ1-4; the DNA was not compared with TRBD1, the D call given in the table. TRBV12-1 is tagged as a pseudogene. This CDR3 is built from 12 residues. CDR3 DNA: TGTGCCAGCACCAGGGTGTGGGGTAGACTGTTTTTT. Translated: CASTRVWGRLFF.

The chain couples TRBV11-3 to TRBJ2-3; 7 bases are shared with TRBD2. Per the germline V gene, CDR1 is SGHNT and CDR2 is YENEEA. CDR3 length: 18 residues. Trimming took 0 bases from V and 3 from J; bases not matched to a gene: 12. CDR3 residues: CASSLEHGGTTRTDTQYF. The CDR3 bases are TGTGCCAGCAGCTTAGAGCACGGGGGGACCACGAGGACAGATACGCAGTATTTT.

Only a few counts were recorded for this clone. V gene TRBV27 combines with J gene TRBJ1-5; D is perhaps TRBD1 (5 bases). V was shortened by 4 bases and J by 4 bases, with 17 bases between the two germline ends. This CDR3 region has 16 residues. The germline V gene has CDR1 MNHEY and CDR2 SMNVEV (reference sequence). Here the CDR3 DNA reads TGTGCCAGCAGTTCAATTACCCGGGGGGGGAATCAGCCCCAGCATTTT. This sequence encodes CASSSITRGGNQPQHF.